These 4 T cell receptor beta chains originate from one sample sequenced in a study of blood T cell repertoires in COVID-19. Here immunoSEQ multiplex PCR was the method, and the copy in TCRdb shows in-frame clones only, minus some. The profile shows 300,000 to 450,000 clones, about 88% of them singletons. The sample consisted of PBMCs or T cells enriched from blood (not recorded which). The receptors were gathered from a woman aged 25 to 45 who had been exposed to COVID-19.

This clone has just a few counts. The chain is built from TRBV10-1 and TRBJ1-1; no clear D gene. CDR1 is WNHNN and CDR2 is SYGVQD in the germline V gene (reference sequence). The CDR3 extends over 12 amino acids. V gave up 2 bases and J gave up 6 bases, with 7 bases separating them. CDR3 sequence: CASSEGRSEAFF. In DNA form, the CDR3 reads TGCGCCAGCAGTGAGGGTCGGTCTGAAGCTTTCTTT.

The J gene is TRBJ2-7, the V gene TRBV5-1, with 10 bases identical to TRBD1. The V gene end was trimmed by 4 bases and the J gene end by 3 bases; junction bases not matched to a gene: 7. Germline V gene data show CDR1 as SGHRS and CDR2 as YFSETQ. The CDR3 spans 15 residues. CDR3 in amino acids: CASSAEWTGGYEQYF. CDR3 sequence (DNA): TGCGCCAGCAGCGCGGAATGGACAGGGGGCTACGAGCAGTACTTC.

The rearrangement uses TRBV5-1 and TRBJ2-3; D gene ambiguous. The germline V and J ends were trimmed by 2 bases and 6 bases, with 16 bases remaining between them. In germline, CDR1 is SGHRS, CDR2 YFSETQ. The CDR3 contains 15 residues. CDR3 loop: CASSFTGQSGDTQYF. DNA for the CDR3: TGCGCCAGCAGCTTTACGGGTCAAAGTGGGGATACGCAGTATTTT.

The J gene is TRBJ2-1, the V gene TRBV7-3, with D possibly matching TRBD2 (6 bases). The V gene lost 3 bases and the J gene lost 7 bases, with 19 bases spanning the gap. This CDR3 is built from 16 residues. CDR1 and CDR2 (germline): SGHTA, FQGTGA. The CDR3 is CASSLQPGGTGNEQFF. The CDR3 bases are TGTGCCAGCAGCTTGCAGCCGGGCGGGACGGGGAATGAGCAGTTCTTC.